This T cell receptor (beta chain) was identified in a study of T cells after yellow fever vaccination. This clonotype showed up just a few times. Its cognate antigen is unknown. A process of 5'RACE template switching, which added a universal primer site and UMIs, was used to make TCR cDNA. TCRdb re-called the 5' RACE reads through MiXCR, storing one row per CDR3 protein. The repertoire has some 300,000 distinct CDR3 sequences, roughly 9% of them found once; the top ten carry 3% to 3.5%. The study, taken as a whole, reports: There was a possibility that FACS-sorted repertoires contained abundant clonotypes contaminating from the bulk population.

This TCR derives from a man younger than 35 who received the YFV17D yellow fever vaccine. The starting material was CD4+ T cells sorted from PBMCs, obtained 5 days after the yellow fever booster vaccination.

CDR3 sequence (DNA): TGTGCCAGCAGCCAAGACCGACAGGCTAGCTCCTACAATGAGCAGTTCTTC. It yields the protein CASSQDRQASSYNEQFF. This chain links TRBV4-2 with TRBJ2-1, with D possibly TRBD1 on 6 matching bases. The CDR3 has 17 amino acids. CDR1 and CDR2 (germline): LGHNA, YNFKEQ. The V end was cut by 0 bases, the J end by 0 bases, with 12 bases between.